Below are 26 T cell receptor beta chains sequenced from a single sample in a study of cytomegalovirus exposure and HLA in healthy donors. PCR was performed using 60 Vbeta and 13 Jbeta primers. Assay used: immunoSEQ multiplex PCR; TCRdb lists only in-frame clones, some missing. The listing contains some 150,000 clones. The sequencing input was PBMCs. The receptor set was obtained from a woman aged 18-35 years in good health and CMV-seronegative.

The CDR3 DNA sequence: TGTGCCAGCAGCTTCATACAGAACACCGGGGAGCTGTTTTTT. Its translation: CASSFIQNTGELFF. This sequence joins TRBV11-3 and TRBJ2-2; D is undetermined. Trimming removed 3 bases from V and 1 base from J, with 6 bases in between. In germline, CDR1 is SGHNT, CDR2 YENEEA. The CDR3 contains 14 residues.

The chain has TRBV6-5 and TRBJ2-1; 8 bases fit TRBD2. Germline V gene lookup returns CDR1 MNHEY and CDR2 SVGAGI. The J segment lost 5 bases and the V segment lost 2 bases, leaving 5 bases of the junction unmatched. The CDR3 consists of 15 residues. CDR3 loop: CASSYGLAGDNEQFF. CDR3 nucleotide sequence: TGTGCCAGCAGTTACGGGCTAGCGGGTGACAATGAGCAGTTCTTC.

The chain is built from TRBV5-1 and TRBJ2-3; a possible D gene is TRBD2 (6 bases). CDR3 size: 16 residues. CDR1 SGHRS and CDR2 YFSETQ come from the germline V gene. The V end was cut by 4 bases, the J end by 5 bases, with 20 bases between. CDR3 sequence: CASSQGMTSLRDTQYF. In DNA form, the CDR3 reads TGCGCCAGCAGCCAAGGGATGACTAGTTTGAGAGATACGCAGTATTTT.

The rearrangement uses TRBV30 and TRBJ1-5; weak D call: TRBD1 (5 bases). The CDR3 contains 13 residues. Per the germline V gene, CDR1 is GTSNPN and CDR2 is SVGIG (reference sequence). V was trimmed by 3 bases and J by 1 base, leaving 7 bases between them. DNA of the CDR3: TGTGCCTGGAGGGGGGGAAGCAATCAGCCCCAGCATTTT. This translates into CAWRGGSNQPQHF.

This chain links TRBV7-3 with TRBJ2-6, with 9 bases aligning to TRBD2. CDR1 is SGHTA and CDR2 is FQGTGA in the germline V gene. The length of the CDR3 is 17 residues. After removal of 4 bases from V and 1 base from J, the junction contained 5 bases not matched to a gene. In DNA, the CDR3 is TGTGCCAGCAGCTCCTCGACTAGCGGATCTGGGGCCAACGTCCTGACTTTC. It encodes CASSSSTSGSGANVLTF.

The chain combines TRBV18 with TRBJ1-2; D is unresolved. The CDR3 sequence is 15 residues long. The germline V gene encodes CDR1 KGHSH and CDR2 LQKENI. V lost 0 bases, J lost 1 base, and 9 bases lay in between. The CDR3 protein is CASSPPGSFNYGYTF. The CDR3, as DNA: TGTGCCAGCTCACCACCGGGCAGTTTTAACTATGGCTACACCTTC. Supplemented by reference TRBV18 and TRBJ1-2, the full variable domain reads NAGVMQNPRHLVRRRGQEARLRCSPMKGHSHVYWYRQLPEEGLKFMVYLQKENIIDESGMPKERFSAEFPKEGPSILRIQQVVRGDSAAYFCASSPPGSFNYGYTFGSGTRLTVV.

The chain recombines TRBV5-6 with TRBJ2-5, with 7 bases lining up with TRBD1. CDR3 length: 15 amino acids. Trimming removed 5 bases from V and 2 bases from J; junction bases left unmatched: 9. The germline V gene has CDR1 SGHDT and CDR2 YYEEEE. CDR3 loop: CASRVAGTEQETQYF. The CDR3 DNA reads TGTGCCAGCAGAGTCGCCGGGACAGAACAAGAGACCCAGTACTTC.

The chain is built from TRBV10-2 and TRBJ2-2; TRBD2 is a possible D gene (6 bases). CDR3 length equals 13 residues. CDR1 and CDR2 (germline): WSHSY, SAAADI. V was clipped by 6 bases and J by 1 base, with 6 bases between them. The CDR3 spells CASRRENTGELFF. The CDR3, as DNA: TGCGCCAGCAGGCGGGAGAACACCGGGGAGCTGTTTTTT.

The chain recombines TRBV27 with TRBJ2-1; 9 bases map to TRBD2. Germline V gene lookup returns CDR1 MNHEY and CDR2 SMNVEV (reference sequence). The CDR3 sequence is 15 residues long. V shed 5 bases and J 0 bases; nucleotides not matched to a gene: 2. In DNA form, the CDR3 reads TGTGCCAGCAGTCTTAGCGGGAGCTCCTACAATGAGCAGTTCTTC. Amino acid sequence: CASSLSGSSYNEQFF.

The V call is TRBV11-2, the J call TRBJ2-1, with 7 bases fitting TRBD2. Germline CDR1 SGHAT, CDR2 FQNNGV. Unmatched junction bases numbered 0, after V lost 1 base and J lost 0 bases. The CDR3 is 15 amino acids. For the CDR3, the DNA is TGTGCCAGCAGCTTAGGACTAGCCTCCTACAATGAGCAGTTCTTC. Translated, it gives CASSLGLASYNEQFF.

Remarks on this clone: An end of the junction differs from the germline gene, which may be a read error. The chain uses TRBV7-8 and TRBJ1-1, with 8 nucleotides matching TRBD1. In germline, CDR1 is SGHVS, CDR2 FQNEAQ. The CDR3 sequence is 17 residues long. The CDR3 reads CTSSSGQGGWVNTEAFF. CDR3 DNA sequence: TGTACCAGCAGCTCCGGACAGGGCGGGTGGGTGAACACTGAAGCTTTCTTT.

The rearrangement uses TRBV11-1 and TRBJ1-5; the match to TRBD1 covers 10 bases. The junction had 6 bases not matched to a gene; V was cut back by 5 bases and J by 2 bases. The CDR3 totals 16 residues. Germline values: CDR1 SGHAT, CDR2 FQDESV (reference sequence). This CDR3 reads CASSKPGTGGNQPQHF. Here the CDR3 DNA reads TGTGCCAGCAGCAAGCCGGGGACAGGGGGCAATCAGCCCCAGCATTTT.

The V and J genes are TRBV30 and TRBJ2-2; D possibly corresponds to TRBD1 (6 bases). V was shortened by 4 bases and J by 1 base, with 10 bases between the two germline ends. The CDR3 runs 14 residues. Germline lookup yields CDR1 GTSNPN and CDR2 SVGIG (reference sequence). The CDR3 DNA sequence: TGTGCCTGGAATACAGGGAAGAACACCGGGGAGCTGTTTTTT. This gives the protein CAWNTGKNTGELFF.

In the case of this clone: Other nucleotide sequences from this sample produce the same CDR3. The chain employs TRBV29-1 and TRBJ1-2; tentatively, D is TRBD1 (5 bases). V lost 6 bases and J lost 3, with 11 bases in between. This CDR3 has 12 amino acids. CDR1 and CDR2 from the germline V gene are SQVTM and ANQGSEA. CDR3 nucleotide sequence: TGCAGCGTAGGGACTGGGGACTATGGCTACACCTTC. Translated, it gives CSVGTGDYGYTF. The variable domain in full, with the rest retrieved from reference TRBV29-1 and TRBJ1-2, is SAVISQKPSRDICQRGTSLTIQCQVDSQVTMMFWYRQQPGQSLTLIATANQGSEATYESGFVIDKFPISRPNLTFSTLTVSNMSPEDSSIYLCSVGTGDYGYTFGSGTRLTVV.

The chain recombines TRBV2 with TRBJ1-2; 7 bases line up with TRBD1. CDR3 length: 13 residues. V lost 10 bases, J lost 5 bases, and 10 bases stayed unmatched. Germline CDR1 SNHLY, CDR2 FYNNEI. CDR3 in amino acids: CATRGGQGYGYTF. CDR3 sequence (DNA): TGTGCCACCAGGGGGGGGCAGGGGTATGGCTACACCTTC.

The chain combines TRBV2 with TRBJ1-5, with TRBD1 as a possible D gene (6 bases). The V gene lost 6 bases and the J gene lost 4 bases, with 13 bases spanning the gap. This CDR3 has 14 amino acids. In germline, CDR1 is SNHLY, CDR2 FYNNEI. The CDR3 loop reads CASSLTGENQPQHF. The CDR3 DNA sequence: TGTGCCAGCAGCCTGACAGGCGAAAATCAGCCCCAGCATTTT.

This sequence joins TRBV4-1 and TRBJ2-1; 8 nucleotides line up with TRBD2. The CDR3 has 18 amino acids. Unmatched junction bases numbered 9, after V lost 0 bases and J lost 2 bases. Germline V gene lookup returns CDR1 MGHRA and CDR2 YSYEKL. The CDR3 loop is CASSQETAGSGTYNEQFF. The CDR3 bases are TGCGCCAGCAGCCAAGAGACGGCCGGTAGCGGGACCTACAATGAGCAGTTCTTC.

The chain uses TRBV18 and TRBJ2-3; the match to TRBD2 covers 9 bases. Germline loops: CDR1 KGHSH, CDR2 LQKENI. The V and J ends lost 2 bases and 5 bases, in that order; junction bases with no gene match: 5. This CDR3 comprises 15 residues. The CDR3 nucleotides are TGTGCCAGCTCACCATCGGCGGGAGGGGAAGATACGCAGTATTTT. It translates to CASSPSAGGEDTQYF.

V and J are TRBV19 and TRBJ2-1, with D possibly TRBD2 on 5 matching bases. The length of the CDR3 is 18 residues. Germline values: CDR1 LNHDA, CDR2 SQIVND (reference sequence). The V and J ends lost 4 bases and 5 bases respectively, with 24 bases between them. CDR3 sequence: CASSRELSRAAANNEQFF. The DNA of the CDR3 is TGTGCCAGTAGTAGAGAGCTCTCGCGAGCGGCAGCGAACAATGAGCAGTTCTTC. Full variable domain (rest looked up from reference TRBV19 and TRBJ2-1): DGGITQSPKYLFRKEGQNVTLSCEQNLNHDAMYWYRQDPGQGLRLIYYSQIVNDFQKGDIAEGYSVSREKKESFPLTVTSAQKNPTAFYLCASSRELSRAAANNEQFFGPGTRLTVL.

This chain connects TRBV19 to TRBJ2-3; possible D gene TRBD1, 5 bases. Trimming removed 4 bases at V and 4 bases at J, with 18 bases between. Germline V CDR1 and CDR2: LNHDA, SQIVND (reference sequence). The length of the CDR3 is 16 residues. The CDR3, as DNA: TGTGCCAGTAGTAGCGTTTTGCAGGGTTGGCCAGATACGCAGTATTTT. Protein product: CASSSVLQGWPDTQYF.

The genes are TRBV5-1 and TRBJ1-3; no reliable D call. CDR1 is SGHRS and CDR2 is YFSETQ in the germline V gene. CDR3 length: 18 amino acids. The V end lost 3 bases, the J end lost 3 bases, and 22 bases lay between the germline ends. The CDR3, as DNA: TGCGCCAGCAGCTCGACCAGAGATGGGAGGATAGGTGGAAACACCATATATTTT. Its protein is CASSSTRDGRIGGNTIYF.

This rearrangement joins TRBV9 to TRBJ2-7, with TRBD2 as a possible D gene (6 bases). Trimming took 0 bases from V and 2 from J, leaving 12 bases between them. CDR3 length: 15 amino acids. Per germline, CDR1 SGDLS and CDR2 YYNGEE. For the CDR3, the DNA is TGTGCCAGCAGCGTAGCGGGGGTAGGAACCTACGAGCAGTACTTC. Its protein is CASSVAGVGTYEQYF.

V usage is TRBV10-1 and J usage is TRBJ2-7; 8 bases line up with TRBD1. J was trimmed by 3 bases and V by 4 bases; bases with no gene match: 8. CDR3 size: 15 residues. Germline-derived CDR1 and CDR2 are WNHNN and SYGVQD (reference sequence). CDR3 residues: CASSAVGQGFYEQYF. CDR3 in DNA: TGCGCCAGCAGTGCCGTAGGACAGGGATTCTACGAGCAGTACTTC.

The J gene is TRBJ2-7, the V gene TRBV10-3, with TRBD2 matching over 10 bases. The CDR3 spans 16 residues. The germline V gene has CDR1 ENHRY and CDR2 SYGVKD. The ends lost 0 bases at V and 4 bases at J; junction bases unmatched: 6. The CDR3 is CAISESLVAGGYEQYF. The CDR3 region has the DNA TGTGCCATCAGTGAGTCGTTGGTAGCGGGAGGTTACGAGCAGTACTTC.

V is TRBV14 and J is TRBJ1-1, with D perhaps TRBD1 (5 bases). V was trimmed by 2 bases and J by 5 bases, leaving 21 bases between them. This CDR3 region has 17 residues. Germline-derived CDR1 and CDR2 are SGHDN and FVKESK. DNA for the CDR3: TGTGCCAGCAGCCAAACGCGGAGGCGGGGGTTGGGGACTGAAGCTTTCTTT. This translates into CASSQTRRRGLGTEAFF. Looking up the rest from reference TRBV14 and TRBJ1-1 gives the full variable domain: EAGVTQFPSHSVIEKGQTVTLRCDPISGHDNLYWYRRVMGKEIKFLLHFVKESKQDESGMPNNRFLAERTGGTYSTLKVQPAELEDSGVYFCASSQTRRRGLGTEAFFGQGTRLTVV.

This chain joins TRBV6-5 and TRBJ2-1, with 9 bases that match TRBD2. CDR3 length equals 15 residues. Unmatched junction bases numbered 9, after V lost 5 bases and J lost 7 bases. CDR1 is MNHEY and CDR2 is SVGAGI in the germline V gene. The CDR3 protein is CASSIAGALGNEQFF. Here the CDR3 DNA reads TGTGCCAGCAGTATAGCGGGAGCCTTGGGGAATGAGCAGTTCTTC.